The next 11 T cell receptor beta chains were all read from a single sample in a study of stem cell transplantation in POMP-related autoinflammatory disease. The protocol was immunoSEQ multiplex PCR, while the TCRdb copy is restricted to in-frame clones and leaves out a portion. The sample records some 69,000 clones, roughly 91% being singletons. The source material was CD4+ T cells from PBMCs, sampled after stem cell transplantation. These receptors all come from a human patient with POMP-related autoinflammation and immune dysregulation (PRAID). Some T cells may originate from the graft donor.

The chain carries TRBV5-1 and TRBJ2-7, with 9 bases lining up with TRBD1. Germline V gene sequence: CDR1 SGHRS, CDR2 YFSETQ. The CDR3 has 17 residues. With 0 bases clipped from V and 2 bases from J, the junction kept 9 bases outside the gene matches. The CDR3 region is CASSLVYRGRIAYEQYF. The CDR3 DNA sequence: TGCGCCAGCAGCTTGGTCTACAGGGGGCGAATCGCCTACGAGCAGTACTTC.

This clone was counted a single time. CDR3 coding DNA: TGTGCTAGTGGTTTGCCGGGGCAGCCGGGGAATGGCTACACCTTC. Its translation: CASGLPGQPGNGYTF. V and J are TRBV12-5 and TRBJ1-2, with D possibly TRBD1 on 5 matching bases. Trimming left V 2 bases short and J 6 bases short, with 16 bases between. Germline lookup yields CDR1 LGHNT and CDR2 FRNRAP. The CDR3 contains 15 residues. Using reference TRBV12-5 and TRBJ1-2 for the parts outside the CDR3, the full variable domain is DARVTQTPRHKVTEMGQEVTMRCQPILGHNTVFWYRQTMMQGLELLAYFRNRAPLDDSGMPKDRFSAEMPDATLATLKIQPSEPRDSAVYFCASGLPGQPGNGYTFGSGTRLTVV.

V is TRBV29-1 and J is TRBJ2-1; D might be TRBD1 (5 bases). The germline gives CDR1 SQVTM, CDR2 ANQGSEA. The CDR3 totals 16 residues. V lost 6 bases to trimming and J lost 0 bases, with 18 bases between them. The CDR3 DNA follows: TGCAGCGTCCCCAGGGTCCAGCCAAGCTCCTACAATGAGCAGTTCTTC. Its protein product is CSVPRVQPSSYNEQFF.

This sequence joins TRBV6-5 and TRBJ2-5; TRBD1 agrees at 7 bases. Germline assignment: CDR1 MNHEY and CDR2 SVGAGI. The ends lost 4 bases at V and 5 bases at J; junction bases unmatched: 10. The CDR3 contains 15 residues. CDR3 DNA: TGTGCCAGCAGTTCCCGACAGGGCCCACTGGAGACCCAGTACTTC. Encoded protein: CASSSRQGPLETQYF.

The chain combines TRBV27 with TRBJ1-4; D unresolved. V was clipped by 5 bases and J by 5 bases, with 12 bases between them. The CDR3 has 14 amino acids. Germline V CDR1 and CDR2: MNHEY, SMNVEV (reference sequence). The CDR3 region is CASSAREVNEKLFF. CDR3 bases: TGTGCCAGCAGTGCCCGGGAAGTGAATGAAAAACTGTTTTTT.

V is TRBV27 and J is TRBJ2-7, with TRBD1 matching 8 bases. There are 14 residues in the CDR3. V was clipped by 5 bases and J by 0 bases; unmatched bases: 3. CDR1 is MNHEY, CDR2 SMNVEV, per germline (reference sequence). CDR3 region: CASSDRGPSYEQYF. The CDR3 nucleotides are TGTGCCAGCAGTGACAGGGGCCCCTCCTACGAGCAGTACTTC.

The chain recombines TRBV19 with TRBJ1-5, with 8 bases identical to TRBD1. Germline lookup yields CDR1 LNHDA and CDR2 SQIVND (reference sequence). V dropped 5 bases and J dropped 6; count of bases not matched to a gene: 6. The CDR3 is 14 residues long. The CDR3 region has the DNA TGTGCCAGTAGTCCCCGGCAGGGGGCTCAGCCCCAGCATTTT. Its protein product is CASSPRQGAQPQHF.

The chain is built from TRBV3-1 (or the pseudogene TRBV3-2) and TRBJ2-7, with D perhaps matching TRBD1 (7 bases). CDR3 size: 12 residues. Trimming removed 5 bases at V and 5 bases at J, with 10 bases between. Germline-derived CDR1 and CDR2 are LGHDT and YNNKEL (reference sequence). The CDR3 DNA follows: TGTGCCAGCAGCTCCAGGGGGGACGAGCAGTACTTC. Its protein is CASSSRGDEQYF.

The rearrangement uses TRBV5-5 and TRBJ1-4; D might be TRBD1 (5 bases). The CDR3 is 19 residues long. Trimming cost V 0 bases and J 3 bases, with 21 bases left between them. The germline V gene has CDR1 SGHKS and CDR2 YYEKEE (reference sequence). The CDR3, as DNA: TGTGCCAGCAGCTTGGTTGGGCGGGCAGGGCCAGGAGCTAATGAAAAACTGTTTTTT. This codes for CASSLVGRAGPGANEKLFF.

V gene TRBV6-5 combines with J gene TRBJ2-1; D is ambiguous. The V end lost 6 bases, the J end lost 0 bases, and 9 bases lay between the germline ends. This CDR3 comprises 14 residues. CDR1 is MNHEY, CDR2 SVGAGI, per germline. CDR3 DNA sequence: TGTGCCAGCAGAGAGATGAGCTCCTACAATGAGCAGTTCTTC. As protein: CASREMSSYNEQFF.

This chain joins TRBV3-1 (or the pseudogene TRBV3-2) and TRBJ2-2; perhaps TRBD2 as D (5 bases). CDR3 length: 14 residues. Germline CDR1 LGHDT, CDR2 YNNKEL (reference sequence). Trimming removed 2 bases at V and 6 bases at J, with 10 bases between. The CDR3, as DNA: TGTGCCAGCAGCCAACGACCGGGGTCCGGGGAGCTGTTTTTT. This gives the protein CASSQRPGSGELFF.